One and the same sample provided the 21 T cell receptor beta chains below, sequenced in a study of PD-1 blockade in classical Hodgkin lymphoma. Clones were read by immunoSEQ multiplex PCR, and TCRdb kept only the in-frame ones, dropping some. The table has tens of thousands of clones, just over 75% seen once. Time point given: cycle 4 day 1 (C4D1), after less than seven weeks of nivolumab. After autologous stem cell transplantation all patients relapsed, and prior brentuximab vedotin exposure differed between cohorts. Sequences were derived from peripheral blood mononuclear cells (PBMCs), sampled before the fourth cycle of nivolumab. These receptors came from a human donor with classical Hodgkin lymphoma.

The chain combines TRBV7-2 with TRBJ2-7; possibly TRBD2 for D (6 bases). This CDR3 is 15 amino acids long. V was trimmed by 2 bases and J by 3 bases, leaving 14 bases between them. CDR1 and CDR2 from the germline V gene are SGHTA and FQGNSA. CDR3 in DNA: TGTGCCAGCAGCTTAATCGGCGGGGCTTTCTACGAGCAGTACTTC. Protein: CASSLIGGAFYEQYF.

The genes are TRBV5-6 and TRBJ1-2; TRBD1 is a possible D gene (5 bases). This CDR3 has 14 amino acids. Germline V gene data show CDR1 as SGHDT and CDR2 as YYEEEE. With 1 base removed from V and 2 bases from J, the gap between germline ends came to 9 bases. This CDR3 reads CASSLMTVNYGYTF. CDR3 coding DNA: TGTGCCAGCAGCTTGATGACAGTAAACTATGGCTACACCTTC.

The chain carries TRBV6-6 and TRBJ2-1; 9 nucleotides line up with TRBD2. V trimming: 6 bases; J trimming: 8 bases; junction bases outside the gene matches: 8. Germline CDR1 MNHNY, CDR2 SVGAGI (reference sequence). The CDR3 has 14 amino acids. The CDR3 DNA follows: TGTGCCAGCAGCAACGGGCGGGGGGGCTATGAGCAGTTCTTC. Protein product: CASSNGRGGYEQFF.

This chain joins TRBV28 and TRBJ1-1; D perhaps matches TRBD1 (5 bases). V lost 4 bases, J lost 0 bases, and 9 bases lay in between. Germline CDR1 and CDR2: MDHEN and SYDVKM. The CDR3 extends over 14 amino acids. CDR3 amino acids: CASSYRRVNTEAFF. DNA for the CDR3: TGTGCCAGCAGTTACAGGCGAGTGAACACTGAAGCTTTCTTT.

CDR3 nucleotides: TGTGCCAGCAGAACCGGGACTAGCTACCACGAGCAGTACTTC. Amino acid sequence: CASRTGTSYHEQYF. This rearrangement joins TRBV2 to TRBJ2-7; TRBD2 aligns across 9 bases. V shed 6 bases and J 5 bases; nucleotides not matched to a gene: 8. From germline, CDR1 is SNHLY and CDR2 FYNNEI. The CDR3 spans 14 residues.

The genes are TRBV9 and TRBJ1-2; TRBD1 agrees at 9 bases. Germline-derived CDR1 and CDR2 are SGDLS and YYNGEE. The CDR3 is 16 amino acids. V shed 3 bases and J 4 bases; nucleotides not matched to a gene: 10. CDR3 nucleotide sequence: TGTGCCAGCAGCGAAAGGACAGGGGAGTTCGGCTATGGCTACACCTTC. Translating it yields CASSERTGEFGYGYTF.

In this sample, this clone turned up a few times. V and J are TRBV7-9 and TRBJ1-2, with TRBD1 as a possible D gene (6 bases). The CDR3 is made up of 13 amino acids. Trimming took off 5 bases at V and 4 bases at J, with 11 bases between the two ends. CDR1 is SEHNR and CDR2 is FQNEAQ in the germline V gene (reference sequence). The CDR3, as DNA: TGTGCCAGCAGCCCGGGGGGCTTCTATGGCTACACCTTC. Encoded protein: CASSPGGFYGYTF.

This clone has only one observation. In DNA, the CDR3 is TGTGCCAGCAGCAGGACTAGCGGGGGGGATGGATCCCGAGAGCAGTTCTTC. It encodes CASSRTSGGDGSREQFF. The V call is TRBV7-2, the J call TRBJ2-1; 15 nucleotides line up with TRBD2. Germline loops: CDR1 SGHTA, CDR2 FQGNSA. The CDR3 is 17 amino acids. Germline trimming cut 5 bases from V and 10 bases from J; bases unmatched to any gene: 12.

The chain combines TRBV11-3 with TRBJ2-7; 9 nucleotides line up with TRBD1. The CDR3 length is 15 residues. The germline V gene has CDR1 SGHNT and CDR2 YENEEA. V shed 3 bases and J 3 bases; nucleotides not matched to a gene: 6. The CDR3 region has the DNA TGTGCCAGCAGCTTGGGACAGGGAGCTATCTACGAGCAGTACTTC. Amino acid sequence: CASSLGQGAIYEQYF.

The V gene is TRBV14, the J gene TRBJ2-6, with D perhaps TRBD2 (7 bases). V was cut by 2 bases and J by 0 bases, with 14 bases left in between. The CDR3 covers 18 residues. Germline CDR1 SGHDN, CDR2 FVKESK. The CDR3 DNA reads as TGTGCCAGCAGCCAAATCTTCGGGGGGCTCTCTGGGGCCAACGTCCTGACTTTC. It yields the protein CASSQIFGGLSGANVLTF.

In this sample, this clone turned up once. The rearrangement links TRBV6-1 to TRBJ2-3, with D possibly matching TRBD2 (6 bases). CDR3 length equals 13 residues. Germline assignment: CDR1 MNHNS and CDR2 SASEGT. The ends were cut back, 6 bases at V and 4 bases at J, with 11 bases in the middle. For the CDR3, the DNA is TGTGCCAGCAGAGCCGGCGGGGCAGATACGCAGTATTTT. It encodes CASRAGGADTQYF.

The chain joins TRBV2 to TRBJ1-2, with 7 bases aligning to TRBD1. CDR3 length: 20 amino acids. Germline CDR1 and CDR2: SNHLY and FYNNEI. V shed 0 bases and J 0 bases; nucleotides not matched to a gene: 16. This chain's CDR3 is CASSEALLTGRPNSNYGYTF. CDR3 nucleotide sequence: TGTGCCAGCAGTGAAGCGCTTTTGACAGGGAGACCCAACTCTAACTATGGCTACACCTTC.

The CDR3 here is CASRVVFDTEAFF. DNA of the CDR3: TGTGCCAGCAGGGTGGTCTTTGACACTGAAGCTTTCTTT. This sequence joins TRBV9 and TRBJ1-1; no firm D call. Germline CDR1 reads SGDLS; CDR2 reads YYNGEE. This CDR3 region has 13 residues. The V end lost 5 bases, the J end lost 3 bases, and 11 bases lay between the germline ends.

The genes are TRBV6-1 and TRBJ2-3, with D perhaps being TRBD1 or TRBD2 (5 bases each). This CDR3 comprises 14 residues. CDR1 and CDR2 (germline): MNHNS, SASEGT. V gave up 4 bases and J gave up 1 base, with 9 bases separating them. For the CDR3, the DNA is TGTGCCAGCAGTGGAGGGACGGGCACAGATACGCAGTATTTT. Protein sequence: CASSGGTGTDTQYF.

This rearrangement joins TRBV18 to TRBJ1-2; possible D gene TRBD1, 6 bases. V shed 1 base and J shed 4 bases, with 13 bases lying between them. This CDR3 has 15 amino acids. In germline, CDR1 is KGHSH, CDR2 LQKENI. CDR3 amino acids: CASSPRQDRFYGYTF. CDR3 nucleotide sequence: TGTGCCAGCTCACCACGACAGGACCGTTTCTATGGCTACACCTTC.

This rearrangement joins TRBV28 to TRBJ2-2, with D unresolved. CDR1 is MDHEN, CDR2 SYDVKM, per germline. V was pared by 6 bases and J by 2 bases, with 4 bases between. CDR3 size: 12 residues. CDR3: CASRRNTGELFF. CDR3 DNA sequence: TGTGCCAGCAGGCGAAACACCGGGGAGCTGTTTTTT.

The rearrangement uses TRBV7-8 and TRBJ2-7; D gene ambiguous. The CDR3 covers 11 residues. V was shortened by 4 bases and J by 2 bases, with 3 bases between the two germline ends. CDR1 and CDR2 (germline): SGHVS, FQNEAQ. The CDR3 loop is CASSSTYEQYF. DNA for the CDR3: TGTGCCAGCAGCTCGACCTACGAGCAGTACTTC.

This rearrangement joins TRBV5-4 to TRBJ1-4; maybe TRBD1 (6 bases). Germline loops: CDR1 SGHNT, CDR2 YYREEE (reference sequence). V lost 4 bases and J lost 10, with 17 bases in between. The CDR3 length is 14 residues. CDR3 sequence reads: CASSDREGEGKLFF. CDR3 nucleotide sequence: TGTGCCAGCAGCGACCGAGAGGGGGAAGGAAAACTGTTTTTT. Complete variable domain (other parts from reference TRBV5-4 and TRBJ1-4): ETGVTQSPTHLIKTRGQQVTLRCSSQSGHNTVSWYQQALGQGPQFIFQYYREEENGRGNFPPRFSGLQFPNYSSELNVNALELDDSALYLCASSDREGEGKLFFGSGTQLSVL.

The chain uses TRBV4-3 and TRBJ2-1, with TRBD2 identical over 9 bases. This CDR3 is 18 amino acids long. Germline CDR1 is LGHNA and CDR2 is YSLEER. V dropped 2 bases and J dropped 4; count of bases not matched to a gene: 12. CDR3: CASSQWLSLRGGYNEQFF. The CDR3, as DNA: TGCGCCAGCAGCCAATGGCTCTCCCTGCGGGGGGGTTACAATGAGCAGTTCTTC.

J is TRBJ2-3 and V is TRBV10-3; the match to TRBD2 covers 15 bases. The CDR3 is 17 residues long. Germline loops: CDR1 ENHRY, CDR2 SYGVKD. The J segment lost 5 bases and the V segment lost 4 bases, leaving 7 bases of the junction unmatched. CDR3 in amino acids: CAISGPGTSGGKDTQYF. The CDR3 DNA sequence: TGTGCCATCAGTGGGCCAGGGACTAGCGGGGGGAAAGATACGCAGTATTTT.

This chain uses TRBV28 with TRBJ1-1, with D possibly matching TRBD1 (5 bases). Germline V gives CDR1 MDHEN, CDR2 SYDVKM. The V end lost 3 bases, the J end lost 0 bases, and 8 bases lay between the germline ends. CDR3 length: 14 amino acids. The CDR3 region is CASSLGEVNTEAFF. The CDR3, as DNA: TGTGCCAGCAGTTTGGGGGAGGTGAACACTGAAGCTTTCTTT.